This T cell receptor beta chain was profiled in a study of chemoradiotherapy in HPV16-positive cancers. Study as a whole: Candidate HPV-specific clones and shared TCR motifs came from two HPV16-positive patients. Findings and limits, study-wide: HPV-responsive T-cell expansion during chemoradiotherapy was linked to improved recurrence-free survival in HPV16-positive patients.

The data were produced by immunoSEQ multiplex PCR, yet TCRdb's version contains in-frame clones alone and is incomplete. The sample contains roughly 300 clones, over 80% of which appear only once. V was cut by 4 bases and J by 2 bases, with 13 bases left in between. CDR1 is SQVTM, CDR2 ANQGSEA, per germline. This CDR3 region has 14 residues. Turning to this clone: Its antigen is as yet unknown.

Sequenced here: tumor tissue, sampled from a patient who underwent chemoradiotherapy. This sequence joins TRBV29-1 and TRBJ2-3; D is undetermined. The sequence came from a human donor with HPV-associated anogenital cancer. The CDR3 region is CSVGRAPDTDTQYF. Here the CDR3 DNA reads TGCAGCGTTGGACGGGCCCCTGACACAGATACGCAGTATTTT.